Given below is one T cell receptor (beta chain) in context. Libraries were prepared by immunoSEQ multiplex PCR; TCRdb keeps only in-frame clonotypes and omits some of them. The sample includes roughly 100,000 clones, 88% seen only once; the top ten take 1.5% to 2%. The sample is drawn from a study of cytomegalovirus exposure and HLA in healthy donors. Sequenced: PBMCs. The TCR was taken from a woman in her late teens or twenties in good health and CMV-seropositive.

The CDR3 region is CASSPQGAGTGELFF. CDR3 coding DNA: TGTGCCAGCAGTCCACAGGGCGCGGGCACCGGGGAGCTGTTTTTT. This chain links TRBV27 with TRBJ2-2; TRBD1 might be the D (6 bases). Germline assignment: CDR1 MNHEY and CDR2 SMNVEV (reference sequence). V gave up 5 bases and J gave up 4 bases, with 14 bases separating them. The length of the CDR3 is 15 residues.